Each of the 12 T cell receptor beta chains below was sequenced from the same sample in a study of persistence of HIV-infected CD4 T cells. These TCRs' antigens remain unknown. This was the immunoSEQ version 4 assay in survey mode. Generated by immunoSEQ multiplex PCR, the TCRdb table keeps only in-frame clones and is missing some. The table records under 50,000 clones, around 89% of them present only once. Nonspecific anti-CD3/anti-CD28 bead stimulation represents the broad CD4+ T cell repertoire. Responding CD4+ T cells were sorted by upregulation of both CD40 ligand and CD69. Sample: CD4+ T cells sorted from PBMCs after approximately 19-hour stimulation, taken from a patient who received antiretroviral therapy. These receptors all stem from an adult woman with HIV who was CMV-seropositive.

In this sample, this clone turned up once. The gene calls are TRBV28 and TRBJ2-1; 11 positions match TRBD2. CDR3 size: 15 residues. The trim removed 8 bases at V and 7 bases at J, leaving 10 bases unmatched. CDR1 and CDR2 from the germline V gene are MDHEN and SYDVKM. CDR3 nucleotides: TGTGCCAGCGGCTCACTAGCGGGGGTGGGTAATGAGCAGTTCTTC. Residues: CASGSLAGVGNEQFF.

V is TRBV7-2 and J is TRBJ1-5; unclear D gene. V lost 1 base to trimming and J lost 0 bases, with 10 bases between them. The CDR3 sequence is 16 residues long. The V gene's germline CDR1 is SGHTA and CDR2 FQGNSA. The CDR3 is CASSLVSGLSNQPQHF. The CDR3 DNA follows: TGTGCCAGCAGCTTAGTTTCGGGTCTTAGCAATCAGCCCCAGCATTTT.

The rearrangement uses TRBV19 and TRBJ1-2; the D is unclear. Trimming took 1 base from V and 5 from J, leaving 8 bases between them. CDR3 length: 13 amino acids. Germline V gives CDR1 LNHDA, CDR2 SQIVND (reference sequence). The CDR3 DNA is TGTGCCAGTAGTATAGGGTCCAGTTATGGCTACACCTTC. It encodes CASSIGSSYGYTF.

About this clone itself: Other nucleotide sequences in the sample specify the same CDR3. This rearrangement joins TRBV2 to TRBJ1-2; 10 bases match TRBD1. V gave up 5 bases and J gave up 4 bases; unmatched junction bases: 7. The CDR3 covers 15 residues. Germline loops: CDR1 SNHLY, CDR2 FYNNEI. The CDR3 DNA reads TGTGCCAGCAGTCCCGACAGGGGGCTTCTCTATGGCTACACCTTC. This translates into CASSPDRGLLYGYTF. Drawing the rest from reference TRBV2 and TRBJ1-2, the complete variable domain is EPEVTQTPSHQVTQMGQEVILRCVPISNHLYFYWYRQILGQKVEFLVSFYNNEISEKSEIFDDQFSVERPDGSNFTLKIRSTKLEDSAMYFCASSPDRGLLYGYTFGSGTRLTVV.

The chain recombines TRBV7-9 with TRBJ1-4; 8 nucleotides match TRBD1. CDR3 length: 18 amino acids. The V segment lost 1 base and the J segment 9 bases; nucleotides outside the gene matches: 16. Germline lookup yields CDR1 SEHNR and CDR2 FQNEAQ (reference sequence). Written as DNA, the CDR3 is TGTGCCAGCAGCTTAGAAGGACAGGGCCTACCGGGGTGGAAAAAACTGTTTTTT. Residues: CASSLEGQGLPGWKKLFF.

Here the CDR3 reads CASSLSGLAGGHTQYF. The CDR3 nucleotides read TGTGCCAGCAGCTTAAGCGGTCTAGCGGGGGGGCATACGCAGTATTTT. V gene TRBV7-2 combines with J gene TRBJ2-3; 12 nucleotides match TRBD2. Per germline, CDR1 SGHTA and CDR2 FQGNSA. Losses at the gene ends were 2 bases for V and 7 bases for J; bases not matched to a gene: 7. There are 16 residues in the CDR3. The whole variable domain, filled in from reference TRBV7-2 and TRBJ2-3, reads GAGVSQSPSNKVTEKGKDVELRCDPISGHTALYWYRQSLGQGLEFLIYFQGNSAPDKSGLPSDRFSAERTGGSVSTLTIQRTQQEDSAVYLCASSLSGLAGGHTQYFGPGTRLTVL.

On this clone itself: Lacking the conserved final phenylalanine or tryptophan, this CDR3 likely reflects a read error. The chain couples TRBV7-8 to TRBJ1-1, with unresolved D. In germline, CDR1 is SGHVS, CDR2 FQNEAQ. This CDR3 region has 14 residues. V lost 9 bases and J lost 4, with 18 bases in between. The CDR3 DNA reads as TGTGCCAGGTTTCGGCTCCCCGTAGGCACTGAAGCTTTCCTT. This gives the protein CARFRLPVGTEAFL.

This sequence joins TRBV5-1 and TRBJ2-5; D perhaps matches TRBD1 (6 bases). This CDR3 spans 16 amino acids. The V gene's germline CDR1 is SGHRS and CDR2 YFSETQ. V lost 1 base and J lost 2, with 15 bases in between. As DNA, the CDR3 is TGCGCCAGCAGCTTGTCGACAGGACCTGTTCAAGAGACCCAGTACTTC. Protein sequence: CASSLSTGPVQETQYF.

The rearrangement uses TRBV7-2 and TRBJ2-7; D unclear. Germline values: CDR1 SGHTA, CDR2 FQGNSA. Trimming took 2 bases from V and 3 from J, leaving 11 bases between them. This CDR3 comprises 14 residues. As DNA, the CDR3 is TGTGCCAGCAGCTTAAGAGTAGGTGTCTACGAGCAGTACTTC. Its translation is CASSLRVGVYEQYF.

The chain uses TRBV4-3 and TRBJ2-3, with 7 bases aligning to TRBD2. Trimming cost V 0 bases and J 3 bases; bases outside gene matches: 3. The germline V gene encodes CDR1 LGHNA and CDR2 YSLEER. This CDR3 contains 15 residues. CDR3 in amino acids: CASSQDGGGTDTQYF. Here the CDR3 DNA reads TGCGCCAGCAGCCAAGATGGGGGGGGGACAGATACGCAGTATTTT.

This clone turned up a few times. J is TRBJ1-5 and V is TRBV28, with D unresolved. The V gene lost 5 bases and the J gene lost 7 bases, with 12 bases spanning the gap. The germline gives CDR1 MDHEN, CDR2 SYDVKM. CDR3 length: 13 amino acids. This CDR3 reads CASSMVSGQPQHF. The CDR3 DNA reads TGTGCCAGCAGTATGGTGTCAGGCCAGCCCCAGCATTTT. The whole variable domain, filled in from reference TRBV28 and TRBJ1-5, reads DVKVTQSSRYLVKRTGEKVFLECVQDMDHENMFWYRQDPGLGLRLIYFSYDVKMKEKGDIPEGYSVSREKKERFSLILESASTNQTSMYLCASSMVSGQPQHFGDGTRLSIL.

This clone was found once. The gene calls are TRBV18 and TRBJ1-1; tentatively, D is TRBD1 (6 bases). V was shortened by 5 bases and J by 6 bases, with 16 bases between the two germline ends. From germline, CDR1 is KGHSH and CDR2 LQKENI. The CDR3 contains 14 residues. Here the CDR3 reads CASSSQGIGAEAFF. For the CDR3, the DNA is TGTGCCAGCTCATCACAGGGTATAGGCGCTGAAGCTTTCTTT.